Listed below are T cell receptor beta chains from one sample, sequenced in a study of OX40 agonist ivuxolimab in advanced cancers. Produced via immunoSEQ multiplex PCR; TCRdb's table is partial and in-frame only. The sample contains about 75,000 clones, roughly 90% of which appear only once. The sequenced sample was CD4+ or CD8+ T cells sorted from blood, obtained in a trial of the OX40 agonist ivuxolimab. The source of these receptors is an adult with an advanced solid tumor such as melanoma, head and neck, liver or kidney cancer. Each CDR3 is given with its conserved first and last residue. The D gene is left open where the match is weak. The size of a clone is reported for some rows only, either as once, few or many, or as a class for expanded clones.

D | J | size | V | DNA | CDR3
- | TRBJ1-2 | - | TRBV2 | TGTGCCAGCAGTGAGGTTGTGGGCTACACCTTC | CASSEVVGYTF
- | TRBJ1-2 | - | TRBV27 | TGTGCCAGCAGTTTATCAGGGCTTCGGCGTGGCTACACCTTC | CASSLSGLRRGYTF
- | TRBJ2-2 | once | TRBV25-1 | TGTGCCAGCAGTGGGGGCACAGACACCGGGGAGCTGTTTTTT | CASSGGTDTGELFF
- | TRBJ1-1 | - | TRBV5-6 | TGTGCCAGCAGCCTAGCGGGGGCAAGGACTGAAGCTTTCTTT | CASSLAGARTEAFF
- | TRBJ2-6 | - | TRBV4-3 | TGCGCCAGCAGCCAAGATCGGGCTTTCTCTGGGGCCAACGTCCTGACTTTC | CASSQDRAFSGANVLTF
- | TRBJ2-7 | - | TRBV4-2 | TGTGCCAGCAGCTCCAGGACAGCACCCTACGAGCAGTACTTC | CASSSRTAPYEQYF
- | TRBJ1-1 | - | TRBV7-2 | TGTGCCAGCAGCTTAGACTTCGCGAACACTGAAGCTTTCTTT | CASSLDFANTEAFF
TRBD1 | TRBJ1-2 | few | TRBV6-5 | TGTGCCAGCAGGGGGACAGTCGAAGGGGGCTACACCTTC | CASRGTVEGGYTF
- | TRBJ1-4 | - | TRBV6-1 | TGTGCCAGCAGCCTGGGCAGGGAAGGTGAAAAACTGTTTTTT | CASSLGREGEKLFF
TRBD1 | TRBJ1-6 | - | TRBV25-1 | TGTGCCAGCAGTGAATTTCAGGGGGCGATTGGGAATTCACCCCTCCACTTT | CASSEFQGAIGNSPLHF
TRBD1 | TRBJ1-1 | - | TRBV11-2 | TGTGCCAGCAGCTTAACAGGGGGATACTCGAACACTGAAGCTTTCTTT | CASSLTGGYSNTEAFF
- | TRBJ1-1 | - | TRBV6-4 | TGTGCCAGCAATTTGGGGAGCACTGAAGCTTTCTTT | CASNLGSTEAFF
- | TRBJ2-3 | - | TRBV18 | TGTGCCAGCTCACCAAACGGTTATACGCAGTATTTT | CASSPNGYTQYF
TRBD1 | TRBJ1-4 | - | TRBV2 | TGTGCCAGCAGGATAGGGACAGGGGGCTATGAAAAACTGTTTTTT | CASRIGTGGYEKLFF
- | TRBJ1-2 | - | TRBV5-1 | TGCGCCAGCAGCGAGGGCGGGGCGAGTGGCTACACCTTC | CASSEGGASGYTF
- | TRBJ1-3 | once | TRBV5-6 | TGTGCCAGCAGCTTGAGGGACACCATATATTTT | CASSLRDTIYF
TRBD1 | TRBJ1-1 | - | TRBV20-1 | TGCAGTGCTACGGACAGGCAGGTCTTT | CSATDRQVF
- | TRBJ1-5 | - | TRBV19 | TGTGCCAGTAGCGGGACCGATAGCAATCAGCCCCAGCATTTT | CASSGTDSNQPQHF
- | TRBJ2-4 | - | TRBV5-1 | TGCGCCAGCAGCCCCGGCGGGGGCGCGAATGTTGCCAAAAACATTCAGTACTTC | CASSPGGGANVAKNIQYF
TRBD1 | TRBJ1-4 | - | TRBV7-9 | TGTGCCAGCAGCCTTATGGGACAGGGGCATGAAAAACTGTTTTTT | CASSLMGQGHEKLFF
- | TRBJ2-3 | - | TRBV4-1 | TGCGCCAGCAGCCAAGGACTGGATACGGCAGATACGCAGTATTTT | CASSQGLDTADTQYF
- | TRBJ2-1 | once | TRBV2 | TGTGCCAGCAGTCTCCTCTCCGAGGGGGGGCAGTTCTTC | CASSLLSEGGQFF
TRBD1 | TRBJ2-7 | - | TRBV30 | TGTGCCGGGGGGGACAGGGTTTTC | CAGGDRVF
- | TRBJ1-2 | - | TRBV5-8 | TGTGCCAGCAGCTCCGGATCTAAACTGTATGGCTACACCTTC | CASSSGSKLYGYTF
- | TRBJ2-1 | - | TRBV6-1 | TGTGCCAGCAGTGAAGACAGGGATAGTGAGCAGTTCTTC | CASSEDRDSEQFF
- | TRBJ2-7 | once | TRBV11-1 | TGTGCCAGCAGTCGAAACCGGGACATCACCTACGAGCAGTACTTC | CASSRNRDITYEQYF
- | TRBJ1-2 | - | TRBV5-6 | TGTGCCAGCGGAAAAAGGGGGGGCGCCGGTGGCTACACCTTC | CASGKRGGAGGYTF